This entry features one T cell receptor beta chain sequence. Its specificity is unknown. CDR3 length equals 13 residues. Germline CDR1 is SNHLY and CDR2 is FYNNEI. V was pared by 11 bases and J by 4 bases, with 8 bases of the junction left unmatched. The sample belongs to a study of cytomegalovirus exposure and HLA in healthy donors. Study conclusions and caveats: A previous analysis found most TCR beta V segments productive roughly 87% or roughly 30% of the time. There were several of the most significant clusters that appeared linked to common viral pathogens in a later analysis.

The PCR made use of 60 Vbeta and 13 Jbeta primers. Clones were read by immunoSEQ multiplex PCR, and TCRdb kept only the in-frame ones, dropping some. The table records about 160,000 clones, over 65% of them present only once. The chain links TRBV2 to TRBJ2-3; 8 bases map to TRBD2. Sequencing used PBMCs. The TCR was taken from a female donor in good health and CMV-seronegative. CDR3 nucleotides: TGTGCCCCCGGGGGCGGGGGGCCAGATACGCAGTATTTT. Protein product: CAPGGGGPDTQYF.